The clone carrying this TCR beta chain occurred many times. Its antigen remains unknown. TCRdb processed the reads anew with MiXCR; each CDR3 protein has one entry. The repertoire includes approximately 500,000 distinct CDR3 sequences, about 17% of them detected once, and 20% to 30% sits in the top ten. The data derive from a study of T cell repertoires in cytomegalovirus infection. About the research overall: Public TCR beta signatures indicated both CMV infection and matching HLA type.

Study-level results: Ex vivo, HLA-C-restricted CMV-specific TCR beta clonotypes prevailed over the rest of the response.

The V gene end was trimmed by 1 base and the J gene end by 2 bases; junction bases not matched to a gene: 3. This CDR3 region has 15 residues. CDR1 is SGHVS, CDR2 FNYEAQ, per germline. What was sequenced was CD8+ T cells from PBMCs. This TCR derives from a human donor in good health (CMV status not recorded). Some clones in this sample may be carry-over from other donors' samples. The rearrangement joins TRBV7-6 to TRBJ2-3; 7 bases are shared with TRBD2. The CDR3 DNA reads as TGTGCCAGCAGCTTAGTTGGACTAGACACAGATACGCAGTATTTT. Residues: CASSLVGLDTDTQYF.